This T cell receptor beta chain was observed in a study of glioma-infiltrating T cells. Study-wide results and limits: Gliomas, especially low-grade, showed above-expected tissue-blood divergence; non-neoplastic patients showed below.

Using RNA template, CDR3s of TCR alpha and beta were amplified with iRepertoire arm-PCR. Input was roughly 100-450 ng of tissue mRNA or PBMC total RNA. Via MiXCR, TCRdb re-called the multiplex PCR reads, giving one row per CDR3 protein. Of 150,000 to 200,000 distinct CDR3 sequences detected, roughly a third appear once; the ten largest clones hold over 20%. Germline loops: CDR1 SEHNR, CDR2 FQNEAQ (reference sequence). The CDR3 consists of 18 residues. V lost 0 bases and J 3 bases, leaving 17 bases between the germline ends. Notes on this clonotype: Its antigen is currently unknown.

The sequencing input was glioma tissue, nonneoplastic brain tissue, or PBMCs (not recorded which). The chain recombines TRBV7-9 with TRBJ2-2; the D is unclear. The source of this sequence is a human donor with low-grade glioma or glioblastoma, undergoing nonglioma brain surgery, or in good health (not recorded which). In DNA, the CDR3 is TGTGCCAGCAGCTTAGCTCACTCCAGGAGTCCGGACACCGGGGAGCTGTTTTTT. This translates into CASSLAHSRSPDTGELFF. Complete variable domain (other parts from reference TRBV7-9 and TRBJ2-2): DTGVSQNPRHKITKRGQNVTFRCDPISEHNRLYWYRQTLGQGPEFLTYFQNEAQLEKSRLLSDRFSAERPKGSFSTLEIQRTEQGDSAMYLCASSLAHSRSPDTGELFFGEGSRLTVL.